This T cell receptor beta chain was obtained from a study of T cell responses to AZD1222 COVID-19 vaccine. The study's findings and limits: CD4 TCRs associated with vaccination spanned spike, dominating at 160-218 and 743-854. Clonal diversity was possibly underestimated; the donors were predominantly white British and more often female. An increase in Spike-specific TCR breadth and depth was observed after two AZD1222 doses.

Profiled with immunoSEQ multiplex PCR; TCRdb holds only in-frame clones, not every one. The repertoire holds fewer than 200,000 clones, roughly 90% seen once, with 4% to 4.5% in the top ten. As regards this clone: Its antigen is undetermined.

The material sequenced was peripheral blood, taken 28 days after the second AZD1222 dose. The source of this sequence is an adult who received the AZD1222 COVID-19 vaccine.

The CDR3 sequence: CASSTIDGTTEAFF. The DNA of the CDR3 is TGTGCCAGCAGCACCATTGACGGTACCACTGAAGCTTTCTTT. The chain carries TRBV3-1 (or the pseudogene TRBV3-2) and TRBJ1-1; D gene unclear. This CDR3 region has 14 residues. The germline gives CDR1 LGHDT, CDR2 YNNKEL (reference sequence). The V gene lost 5 bases and the J gene lost 4 bases, with 14 bases spanning the gap.